This entry lists 17 T cell receptor beta chains sequenced from one sample in a study of blood T cell repertoires in COVID-19. Profiling relied on immunoSEQ multiplex PCR, and the TCRdb table lists in-frame clones only, not all of them. The sample holds about 160,000 clones; 92% are singletons and the top ten take about 4.8%. What was sequenced was peripheral blood. Receptors were obtained from a man younger than 40 with COVID-19, enrolled during active disease.

J is TRBJ1-6 and V is TRBV18, with 11 bases aligning to TRBD1. With V trimmed by 3 bases and J by 9 bases, 7 bases remained unmatched. CDR1 is KGHSH and CDR2 is LQKENI in the germline V gene. CDR3 length: 16 amino acids. The CDR3 region has the DNA TGTGCCAGCTCACCGTCCGGGACAGGGGGAGTTTCACCCCTCCACTTT. Encoded protein: CASSPSGTGGVSPLHF.

The gene calls are TRBV27 and TRBJ2-4; TRBD2 agrees at 8 bases. Per germline, CDR1 MNHEY and CDR2 SMNVEV (reference sequence). The CDR3 consists of 15 residues. The V and J ends lost 3 bases and 7 bases, in that order; junction bases with no gene match: 8. The CDR3 is CASSFGGGPGNIQYF. CDR3 bases: TGTGCCAGCAGTTTCGGCGGGGGGCCCGGGAACATTCAGTACTTC.

The chain recombines TRBV6-5 with TRBJ1-2, with D perhaps TRBD1 (5 bases). The CDR3 sequence is 11 residues long. Germline CDR1 is MNHEY and CDR2 is SVGAGI. V lost 6 bases and J 7 bases, leaving 9 bases between the germline ends. The CDR3 sequence: CASRHDSGYTF. CDR3 nucleotides: TGTGCCAGCAGGCACGACAGTGGCTACACCTTC.

The chain joins TRBV6-5 to TRBJ1-2; tentative D call: TRBD1 (5 bases). V shed 2 bases and J shed 2 bases, with 9 bases lying between them. The CDR3 has 14 residues. CDR1 MNHEY and CDR2 SVGAGI come from the germline V gene. Here the CDR3 reads CASSYRGRNYGYTF. DNA for the CDR3: TGTGCCAGCAGTTACAGGGGCCGAAACTATGGCTACACCTTC.

In nucleotides, the CDR3 is TGTGCCAGCAGGCCGCGGACAGGGGTTAGGTCCTACGAGCAGTACTTC. It encodes CASRPRTGVRSYEQYF. V is TRBV27 and J is TRBJ2-7; 9 bases align to TRBD1. After removal of 6 bases from V and 1 base from J, the junction contained 10 bases not matched to a gene. Germline loops: CDR1 MNHEY, CDR2 SMNVEV (reference sequence). This CDR3 has 16 residues.

The V gene is TRBV5-8, the J gene TRBJ2-2, with a tentative D call TRBD1 (5 bases). The CDR3 has 17 residues. Germline V gene lookup returns CDR1 SGHTS and CDR2 YDEGEE. V lost 3 bases to trimming and J lost 2 bases, with 17 bases between them. The CDR3 here is CASSSPLGHINTGELFF. CDR3 sequence (DNA): TGTGCCAGCAGCTCGCCTCTCGGACACATCAACACCGGGGAGCTGTTTTTT. Full variable domain (rest looked up from reference TRBV5-8 and TRBJ2-2): EAGVTQSPTHLIKTRGQQATLRCSPISGHTSVYWYQQALGLGLQFLLWYDEGEERNRGNFPPRFSGRQFPNYSSELNVNALELEDSALYLCASSSPLGHINTGELFFGEGSRLTVL.

This clone occurred once. The CDR3 sequence: CASSPPTGMNTEAFF. CDR3 DNA: TGTGCCAGCAGCCCACCTACAGGGATGAACACTGAAGCTTTCTTT. The chain has TRBV9 and TRBJ1-1; tentative D call: TRBD1 (6 bases). Looked up from germline, CDR1 is SGDLS and CDR2 is YYNGEE. The CDR3 covers 15 residues. Deletions cut 4 bases from V and 0 bases from J, with 13 bases between.

The genes are TRBV19 and TRBJ2-1; 9 bases agree with TRBD2. The CDR3 consists of 19 residues. V lost 2 bases, J lost 7 bases, and 18 bases stayed unmatched. The V gene's germline CDR1 is LNHDA and CDR2 SQIVND (reference sequence). CDR3 residues: CASSISTPGRVAGENEQFF. The CDR3 DNA sequence: TGTGCCAGTAGTATATCCACCCCCGGCCGCGTAGCGGGAGAGAATGAGCAGTTCTTC.

The chain employs TRBV24-1 and TRBJ2-7; 8 nucleotides align to TRBD2. V shed 4 bases and J 0 bases; nucleotides not matched to a gene: 4. The germline CDR1 and CDR2 sequences are KGHDR and SFDVKD. CDR3 length equals 15 residues. The CDR3 reads CATSDRTSFSYEQYF. The CDR3 nucleotides read TGTGCCACCAGTGACAGGACTAGCTTCTCCTACGAGCAGTACTTC.

The chain carries TRBV10-3 and TRBJ1-6, with 9 bases that match TRBD1. Trimming removed 3 bases from V and 10 bases from J; junction bases left unmatched: 4. Germline CDR1 and CDR2: ENHRY and SYGVKD. This CDR3 spans 14 amino acids. The CDR3 reads CAISDGQGSSPLHF. The DNA of the CDR3 is TGTGCCATCAGTGACGGACAGGGGAGCTCACCCCTCCACTTT.

J is TRBJ2-2 and V is TRBV6-5; 8 bases align to TRBD1. This CDR3 has 16 amino acids. The germline CDR1 and CDR2 sequences are MNHEY and SVGAGI. J was trimmed by 5 bases and V by 0 bases; bases with no gene match: 5. The CDR3 coding sequence is TGTGCCAGCAGTTACTCGCCCAGGGGGCTAACCGGGGAGCTGTTTTTT. Its translation is CASSYSPRGLTGELFF.

The rearrangement uses TRBV28 and TRBJ1-2; D unclear. V lost 6 bases, J lost 1 base, and 12 bases lay in between. The germline V gene encodes CDR1 MDHEN and CDR2 SYDVKM. The CDR3 runs 14 residues. In DNA, the CDR3 is TGTGCCAGCAGCATACAGACTATTAACTATGGCTACACCTTC. Translated, it gives CASSIQTINYGYTF.

The chain carries TRBV6-5 and TRBJ1-2; the D is unclear. The CDR3 runs 14 residues. The V end lost 2 bases, the J end lost 0 bases, and 7 bases lay between the germline ends. Germline V gene data show CDR1 as MNHEY and CDR2 as SVGAGI. DNA for the CDR3: TGTGCCAGCAGTTACACAGAATCTAACTATGGCTACACCTTC. It translates to CASSYTESNYGYTF.

The chain employs TRBV9 and TRBJ1-5; possible D gene TRBD1, 6 bases. Trimming took 4 bases from V and 3 from J, leaving 14 bases between them. The CDR3 loop spans 15 amino acids. Germline CDR1 reads SGDLS; CDR2 reads YYNGEE. Written as DNA, the CDR3 is TGTGCCAGCAGCTCGAGCGGACAGACCAATCAGCCCCAGCATTTT. Protein product: CASSSSGQTNQPQHF.

V usage is TRBV30 and J usage is TRBJ2-1; D uncertain. Trimming took off 2 bases at V and 4 bases at J, with 3 bases between the two ends. The germline V gene has CDR1 GTSNPN and CDR2 SVGIG (reference sequence). The CDR3 totals 11 residues. The CDR3 bases are TGTGCCTGGAGTCGTTACAATGAGCAGTTCTTC. It encodes CAWSRYNEQFF. Looking up the rest from reference TRBV30 and TRBJ2-1 gives the full variable domain: SQTIHQWPATLVQPVGSPLSLECTVEGTSNPNLYWYRQAAGRGLQLLFYSVGIGQISSEVPQNLSASRPQDRQFILSSKKLLLSDSGFYLCAWSRYNEQFFGPGTRLTVL.

This sequence joins TRBV5-4 and TRBJ2-7, with 13 bases aligning to TRBD2. The germline V gene has CDR1 SGHNT and CDR2 YYREEE (reference sequence). This CDR3 region has 19 residues. The J segment lost 0 bases and the V segment lost 4 bases, leaving 13 bases of the junction unmatched. CDR3 loop: CASSPASTGLAGSSYEQYF. The CDR3 nucleotides read TGTGCCAGCAGCCCGGCCTCAACGGGACTAGCGGGAAGCTCCTACGAGCAGTACTTC.

This chain uses TRBV13 with TRBJ2-7; 13 nucleotides match TRBD2. This CDR3 is 15 amino acids long. Germline loops: CDR1 PRHDT, CDR2 FYEKMQ (reference sequence). The V segment lost 5 bases and the J segment 5 bases; nucleotides outside the gene matches: 6. This CDR3 is CASSPRTSGGNEQYF. DNA of the CDR3: TGTGCCAGCAGCCCCCGGACTAGCGGGGGAAACGAGCAGTACTTC.